This T cell receptor beta chain is from a study of T cell repertoires in cytomegalovirus infection. This clonotype came up many times. Germline V gives CDR1 MNHEY, CDR2 SVGEGT. The CDR3 is 13 residues long. Trimming left V 6 bases short and J 4 bases short, with 12 bases between. MiXCR was run by TCRdb on the reads, yielding one entry per CDR3 protein. The sample carries over 300,000 distinct CDR3 sequences, approximately 9.5% recorded once. The J gene is TRBJ1-1, the V gene TRBV6-2 or TRBV6-3, with a possible D match to TRBD1 (6 bases). Sequencing was done on a sample of PBMCs. This TCR derives from a human donor in good health (CMV status not recorded). Some clones in this sample may be carry-over from other donors' samples. The CDR3 bases are TGTGCCAGCAGCTACGAGGGGGTCACTGAAGCTTTCTTT. Translated, it gives CASSYEGVTEAFF.